This T cell receptor beta chain was recorded in a study of blood T cell repertoires in COVID-19. CDR1 and CDR2 from the germline V gene are KGHSH and LQKENI. V dropped 4 bases and J dropped 7 bases, with 14 bases sitting between them. The CDR3 sequence is 14 residues long. Repertoires were generated with immunoSEQ multiplex PCR, while TCRdb's copy carries only in-frame clones and drops some. The sample holds approximately 140,000 clones, approximately 80% seen once. The gene calls are TRBV18 and TRBJ2-1, with TRBD2 as a possible D gene (7 bases). The sample consisted of peripheral blood. This clonotype originated in a man in his 70s with acute or convalescent COVID-19. CDR3 sequence (DNA): TGTGCCAGCTCACGGGGGGGCCAGGTTAATGAGCAGTTCTTC. Amino acid sequence: CASSRGGQVNEQFF. Full variable domain (missing parts from reference TRBV18 and TRBJ2-1): NAGVMQNPRHLVRRRGQEARLRCSPMKGHSHVYWYRQLPEEGLKFMVYLQKENIIDESGMPKERFSAEFPKEGPSILRIQQVVRGDSAAYFCASSRGGQVNEQFFGPGTRLTVL.